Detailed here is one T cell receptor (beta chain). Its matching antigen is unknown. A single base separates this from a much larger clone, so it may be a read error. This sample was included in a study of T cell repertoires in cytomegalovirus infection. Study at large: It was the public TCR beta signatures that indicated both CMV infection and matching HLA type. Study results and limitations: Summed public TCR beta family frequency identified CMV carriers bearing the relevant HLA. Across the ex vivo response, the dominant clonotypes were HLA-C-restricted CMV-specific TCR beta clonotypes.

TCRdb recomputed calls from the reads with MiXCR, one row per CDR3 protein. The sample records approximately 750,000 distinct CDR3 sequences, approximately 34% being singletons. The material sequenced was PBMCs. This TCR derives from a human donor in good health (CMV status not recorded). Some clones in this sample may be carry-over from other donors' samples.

CDR3 DNA sequence: TGTGCCAGCAGCTTAGTAGCAGGGGGCGGCGAAAAACTGTTTTTT. This translates into CASSLVAGGGEKLFF. The chain has TRBV7-2 and TRBJ1-4; 8 positions agree with TRBD1. After removal of 1 base from V and 8 bases from J, the junction contained 6 bases not matched to a gene. Germline-derived CDR1 and CDR2 are SGHTA and FQGNSA. The CDR3 consists of 15 residues.